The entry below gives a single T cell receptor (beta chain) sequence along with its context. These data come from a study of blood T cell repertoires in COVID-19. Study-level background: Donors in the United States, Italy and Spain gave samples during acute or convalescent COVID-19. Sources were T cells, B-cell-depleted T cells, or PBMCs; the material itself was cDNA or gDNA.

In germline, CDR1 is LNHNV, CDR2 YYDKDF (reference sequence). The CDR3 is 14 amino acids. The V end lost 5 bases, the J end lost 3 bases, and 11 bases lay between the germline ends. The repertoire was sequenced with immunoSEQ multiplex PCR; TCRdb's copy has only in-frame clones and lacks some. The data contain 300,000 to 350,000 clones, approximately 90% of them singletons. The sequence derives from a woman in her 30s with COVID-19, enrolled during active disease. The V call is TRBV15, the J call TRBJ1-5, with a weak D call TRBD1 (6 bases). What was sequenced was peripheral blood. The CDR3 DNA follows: TGTGCCACCAGCCGTTACAGGGACAATCAGCCCCAGCATTTT. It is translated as CATSRYRDNQPQHF.